The subject of this entry is one TCR beta chain. The data belong to a study of blood T cell repertoires in COVID-19. Sequencing was performed with immunoSEQ multiplex PCR; in TCRdb, only in-frame clones are kept and a portion is missing. The sample has some 270,000 clones, 86% seen once. Germline values: CDR1 DFQATT, CDR2 SNEGSKA (reference sequence). The CDR3 consists of 11 residues. Trimming removed 1 base at V and 6 bases at J, with 3 bases between. What was sequenced was peripheral blood. V usage is TRBV20-1 and J usage is TRBJ2-2; D not resolved. The TCR originated in a man between 40 and 49 years old with active or convalescent COVID-19. The CDR3 DNA reads as TGCAGTGCTAGAGTCGCCGGGGAGCTGTTTTTT. Translated: CSARVAGELFF.